Listed here is a single T cell receptor beta chain. The data derive from a study of OX40 agonist ivuxolimab in advanced cancers. Profiled with immunoSEQ multiplex PCR; TCRdb holds only in-frame clones, not every one. The repertoire holds around 150,000 clones, with about 92% as singletons. The CDR3 length is 13 residues. Trimming cost V 3 bases and J 6 bases, with 13 bases left between them. The germline V gene encodes CDR1 SGDLS and CDR2 YYNGEE. The TCR sequence derives from an adult with an advanced solid tumor such as melanoma, head and neck, liver or kidney cancer. This specimen consisted of CD4+ or CD8+ T cells sorted from blood, obtained in a trial of the OX40 agonist ivuxolimab. The V call is TRBV9, the J call TRBJ2-7; D uncertain. The CDR3 nucleotides are TGTGCCAGCAGCGCCCCCTCCCTTGGCGAGCAGTACTTC. It yields the protein CASSAPSLGEQYF.